Each of the 16 T cell receptor beta chains below was sequenced from the same sample in a study of T-cell reconstitution after alpha-beta-depleted transplantation in children. Unique molecular identifiers were incorporated when the TCRbeta library was constructed. From the PCR reads, TCRdb called clonotypes with MiXCR, one entry per CDR3 protein. The sample shows about 300,000 distinct CDR3 sequences, around 9.1% of them seen only once. Sample: PBMCs, taken before TCRalphabeta/CD19-depleted stem cell transplant. The receptors derive from a boy under three years old with acute myeloid leukemia, due to receive a stem cell transplant.

This clonotype was seen many times. The chain joins TRBV7-2 to TRBJ2-3, with TRBD2 identical over 11 bases. The V gene's germline CDR1 is SGHTA and CDR2 FQGNSA. After removal of 1 base from V and 5 bases from J, the junction contained 5 bases not matched to a gene. This CDR3 spans 16 amino acids. Here the CDR3 DNA reads TGTGCCAGCAGCTTAGTTAGCGGGAGGGCGTTAGATACGCAGTATTTT. Amino acid sequence: CASSLVSGRALDTQYF.

This clonotype was observed many times. The V gene is TRBV6-1, the J gene TRBJ2-1, with D unclear. Germline V gene lookup returns CDR1 MNHNS and CDR2 SASEGT. The CDR3 has 11 residues. The germline V and J ends were trimmed by 5 bases and 5 bases, with 4 bases remaining between them. In DNA form, the CDR3 reads TGTGCCAGCAGTTCTCACAATGAGCAGTTCTTC. It codes for CASSSHNEQFF.

This clonotype appeared many times. The rearrangement joins TRBV6-1 to TRBJ1-1, with unresolved D. This CDR3 is 14 amino acids long. Germline CDR1 reads MNHNS; CDR2 reads SASEGT. The V gene lost 0 bases and the J gene lost 5 bases, with 10 bases spanning the gap. DNA for the CDR3: TGTGCCAGCAGTGAAGCTCCTATTCGGACTGAAGCTTTCTTT. Protein sequence: CASSEAPIRTEAFF.

J is TRBJ2-2 and V is TRBV28, with 7 nucleotides matching TRBD2. The CDR3 consists of 15 residues. Germline CDR1 and CDR2: MDHEN and SYDVKM. Trimming took 2 bases from V and 4 from J; bases not matched to a gene: 4. CDR3 DNA: TGTGCCAGCAGTTTAGCGGGAGCTATCACCGGGGAGCTGTTTTTT. As protein: CASSLAGAITGELFF.

The table lists this clonotype with many counts. The V and J genes are TRBV20-1 and TRBJ2-3; the D gene is possibly TRBD2 (6 bases). V was shortened by 3 bases and J by 4 bases, with 14 bases between the two germline ends. Germline CDR1 DFQATT, CDR2 SNEGSKA (reference sequence). The CDR3 covers 14 residues. The CDR3 DNA reads as TGCAGTGCTAGGGCAGGACTACCTCCAGATACGCAGTATTTT. It translates to CSARAGLPPDTQYF.

The genes are TRBV7-3 and TRBJ2-7; D uncertain. CDR1 is SGHTA and CDR2 is FQGTGA in the germline V gene. The CDR3 extends over 14 amino acids. V was pared by 1 base and J by 0 bases, with 7 bases between. In DNA, the CDR3 is TGTGCCAGCAGCTTAAGGGCAGACTCCTACGAGCAGTACTTC. It yields the protein CASSLRADSYEQYF. Filled out from reference TRBV7-3 and TRBJ2-7, the complete variable domain reads GAGVSQTPSNKVTEKGKYVELRCDPISGHTALYWYRQSLGQGPEFLIYFQGTGAADDSGLPNDRFFAVRPEGSVSTLKIQRTERGDSAVYLCASSLRADSYEQYFGPGTRLTVT.

This clonotype was counted at least ten times. The V and J genes are TRBV6-6 and TRBJ2-1, with no clear D. The CDR3 sequence is 13 residues long. Per the germline V gene, CDR1 is MNHNY and CDR2 is SVGAGI (reference sequence). Trimming shortened V by 2 bases and J by 8 bases, and 10 bases separated the two germline ends. The CDR3 DNA sequence: TGTGCCAGCAGTTACACAGCTTCCCATGAGCAGTTCTTC. Translation gives CASSYTASHEQFF.

CDR3 residues: CASSGLGGLDTEAFF. CDR3 coding DNA: TGCGCCAGCAGCGGCCTAGGGGGCCTAGACACTGAAGCTTTCTTT. The chain links TRBV5-1 to TRBJ1-1; 7 bases are shared with TRBD1. Trimming at V came to 4 bases and at J to 3 bases, leaving 9 bases not matched to a gene. CDR3 size: 15 residues. Germline values: CDR1 SGHRS, CDR2 YFSETQ.

This clonotype was recorded at least ten times. CDR3 coding DNA: TGTGCCAGCAGCTTAGCGCCGACAGGGAATGAGCAGCCCCAGCATTTT. Protein sequence: CASSLAPTGNEQPQHF. The gene calls are TRBV7-2 and TRBJ1-5, with TRBD1 matching 7 bases. Germline CDR1 is SGHTA and CDR2 is FQGNSA. The ends lost 0 bases at V and 7 bases at J; junction bases unmatched: 9. There are 16 residues in the CDR3.

This clonotype was seen ten or more times. The V call is TRBV28, the J call TRBJ2-3; D gene uncertain. V lost 6 bases and J lost 0, with 10 bases in between. The CDR3 is 14 residues long. Looked up from germline, CDR1 is MDHEN and CDR2 is SYDVKM. The chain's CDR3 is CASSIPSSTDTQYF. CDR3 coding DNA: TGTGCCAGCAGCATACCTTCGAGCACAGATACGCAGTATTTT.

The table lists this clonotype with a few counts. V is TRBV5-5 and J is TRBJ2-7, with D possibly TRBD2 on 6 matching bases. The germline CDR1 and CDR2 sequences are SGHKS and YYEKEE (reference sequence). The V end was cut by 3 bases, the J end by 0 bases, with 16 bases between. The CDR3 runs 16 residues. The CDR3 DNA reads TGTGCCAGCAGCTCCACCACCGGGACTCTCTCCTACGAGCAGTACTTC. Its protein is CASSSTTGTLSYEQYF.

This clonotype has ten or more counts. The chain recombines TRBV24-1 with TRBJ2-5; 8 bases are a match to TRBD1. J lost 5 bases, V lost 4 bases, and 8 bases had no gene match. Germline assignment: CDR1 KGHDR and CDR2 SFDVKD. This CDR3 comprises 15 residues. The CDR3 protein is CATSEGTTGVETQYF. Written as DNA, the CDR3 is TGTGCCACCAGTGAGGGAACGACAGGGGTTGAGACCCAGTACTTC.

This clonotype was recorded many times. J is TRBJ1-5 and V is TRBV5-6; no clear D gene. This CDR3 comprises 15 residues. Trimming shortened V by 2 bases and J by 6 bases, and 15 bases separated the two germline ends. The V gene's germline CDR1 is SGHDT and CDR2 YYEEEE. The CDR3 nucleotides read TGTGCCAGCAGCTTAGGGAGCGCTCGAGCTCAGCCCCAGCATTTT. Its translation is CASSLGSARAQPQHF. Based on the CDR3 plus reference TRBV5-6 and TRBJ1-5, the full variable domain is DAGVTQSPTHLIKTRGQQVTLRCSPKSGHDTVSWYQQALGQGPQFIFQYYEEEERQRGNFPDRFSGHQFPNYSSELNVNALLLGDSALYLCASSLGSARAQPQHFGDGTRLSIL.

This clonotype was detected many times. The genes are TRBV24-1 and TRBJ2-5; D not certain. The CDR3 loop spans 12 amino acids. V was pared by 1 base and J by 5 bases, with 4 bases between. The germline CDR1 and CDR2 sequences are KGHDR and SFDVKD. CDR3 nucleotides: TGTGCCACCAGTGATTTCGGTGAGACCCAGTACTTC. This encodes CATSDFGETQYF.

In its sample, this clonotype was seen many times. This chain links TRBV7-9 with TRBJ2-7; no clear D gene. V gave up 3 bases and J gave up 2 bases, with 11 bases separating them. This CDR3 comprises 14 residues. Germline V gene sequence: CDR1 SEHNR, CDR2 FQNEAQ (reference sequence). In nucleotides, the CDR3 is TGTGCCAGCAGCTTGACTGACGGCCCCTACGAGCAGTACTTC. Translated: CASSLTDGPYEQYF.

This clonotype was counted many times. The chain combines TRBV2 with TRBJ2-2; D perhaps matches TRBD2 (6 bases). Germline V CDR1 and CDR2: SNHLY, FYNNEI. The CDR3 length is 17 residues. With 3 bases removed from V and 2 bases from J, the gap between germline ends came to 16 bases. CDR3 in amino acids: CASSDLGRETNTGELFF. The CDR3 region has the DNA TGTGCCAGCAGTGACTTGGGACGGGAGACCAACACCGGGGAGCTGTTTTTT.